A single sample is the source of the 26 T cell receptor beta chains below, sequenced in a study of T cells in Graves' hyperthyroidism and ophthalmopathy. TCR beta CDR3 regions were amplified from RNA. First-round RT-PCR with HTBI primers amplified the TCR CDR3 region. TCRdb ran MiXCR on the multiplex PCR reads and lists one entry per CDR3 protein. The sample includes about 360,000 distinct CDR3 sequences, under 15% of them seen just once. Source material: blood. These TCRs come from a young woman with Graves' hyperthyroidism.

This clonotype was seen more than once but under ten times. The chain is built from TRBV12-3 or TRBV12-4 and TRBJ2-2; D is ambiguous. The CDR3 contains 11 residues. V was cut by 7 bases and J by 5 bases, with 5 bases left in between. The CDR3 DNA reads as TGTGCCAGCACCCTTACCGGGGAGCTGTTTTTT. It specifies CASTLTGELFF.

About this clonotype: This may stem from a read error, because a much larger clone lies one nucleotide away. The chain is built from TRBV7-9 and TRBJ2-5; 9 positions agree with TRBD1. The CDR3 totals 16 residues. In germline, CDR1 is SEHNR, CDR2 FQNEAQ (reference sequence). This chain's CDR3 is CASSVAVTGGGETQYF. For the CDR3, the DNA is TGTGCCAGCAGCGTAGCAGTGACAGGGGGAGGAGAGACCCAGTACTTC.

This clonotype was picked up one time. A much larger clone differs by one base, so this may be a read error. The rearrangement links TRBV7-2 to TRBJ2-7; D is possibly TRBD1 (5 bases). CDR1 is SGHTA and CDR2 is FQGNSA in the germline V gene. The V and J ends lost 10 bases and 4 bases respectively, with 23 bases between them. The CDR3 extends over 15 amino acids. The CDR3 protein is CANRPTSFSSYEQYF. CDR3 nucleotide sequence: TGTGCCAACAGGCCAACCTCCTTCAGCTCGTACGAGCAGTACTTC.

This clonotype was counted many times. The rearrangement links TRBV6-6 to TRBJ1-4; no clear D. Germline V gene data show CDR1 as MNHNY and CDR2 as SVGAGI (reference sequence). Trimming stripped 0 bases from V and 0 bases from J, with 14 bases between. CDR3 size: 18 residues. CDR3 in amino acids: CASSYSRAPIATNEKLFF. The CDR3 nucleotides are TGTGCCAGCAGTTACTCTAGGGCACCCATCGCAACTAATGAAAAACTGTTTTTT.

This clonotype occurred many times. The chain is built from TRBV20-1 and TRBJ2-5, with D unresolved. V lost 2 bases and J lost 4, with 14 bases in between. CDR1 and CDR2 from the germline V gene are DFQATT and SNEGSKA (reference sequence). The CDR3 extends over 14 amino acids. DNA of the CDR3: TGCAGTGCTAGACGGTGGGCAGTTCCAGAGACCCAGTACTTC. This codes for CSARRWAVPETQYF.

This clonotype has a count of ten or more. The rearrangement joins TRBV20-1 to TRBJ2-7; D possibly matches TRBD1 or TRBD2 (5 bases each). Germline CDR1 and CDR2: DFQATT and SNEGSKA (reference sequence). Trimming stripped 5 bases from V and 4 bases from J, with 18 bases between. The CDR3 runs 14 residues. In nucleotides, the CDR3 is TGCAGTGCTCTATCGGGACGGAAAGGGTACGAGCAGTACTTC. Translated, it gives CSALSGRKGYEQYF.

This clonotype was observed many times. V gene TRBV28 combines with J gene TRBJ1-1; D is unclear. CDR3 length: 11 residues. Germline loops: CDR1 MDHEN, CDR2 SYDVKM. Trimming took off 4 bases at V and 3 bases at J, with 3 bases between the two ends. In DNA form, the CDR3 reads TGTGCCAGCAGTTACCACACTGAAGCTTTCTTT. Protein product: CASSYHTEAFF.

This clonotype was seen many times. CDR3 loop: CSSPGQGETQYF. The CDR3 region has the DNA TGCAGCTCACCGGGACAGGGGGAGACCCAGTACTTC. The chain combines TRBV29-1 with TRBJ2-5; 10 bases agree with TRBD1. From germline, CDR1 is SQVTM and CDR2 ANQGSEA. With 8 bases clipped from V and 5 bases from J, the junction kept 5 bases outside the gene matches. The CDR3 sequence is 12 residues long.

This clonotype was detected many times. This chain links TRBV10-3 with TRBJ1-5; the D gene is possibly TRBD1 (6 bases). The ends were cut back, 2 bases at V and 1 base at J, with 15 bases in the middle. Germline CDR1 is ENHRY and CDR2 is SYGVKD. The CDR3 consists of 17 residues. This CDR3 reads CAISEADRKDSNQPQHF. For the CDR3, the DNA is TGTGCCATCAGTGAGGCAGACAGGAAAGACAGCAATCAGCCCCAGCATTTT.

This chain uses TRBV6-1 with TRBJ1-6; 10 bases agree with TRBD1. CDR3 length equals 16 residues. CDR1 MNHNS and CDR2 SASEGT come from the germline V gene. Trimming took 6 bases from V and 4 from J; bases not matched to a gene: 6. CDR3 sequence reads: CASSEPGQGYNSPLHF. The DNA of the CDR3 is TGTGCCAGCAGCGAGCCGGGACAGGGGTATAATTCACCCCTCCACTTT.

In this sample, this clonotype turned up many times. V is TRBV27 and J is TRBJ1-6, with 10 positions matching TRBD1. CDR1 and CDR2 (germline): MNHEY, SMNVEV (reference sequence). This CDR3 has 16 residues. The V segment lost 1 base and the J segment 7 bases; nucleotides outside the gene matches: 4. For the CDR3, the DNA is TGTGCCAGCAGTTTATACATGGACAGGGGGAATTCACCCCTCCACTTT. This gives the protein CASSLYMDRGNSPLHF.

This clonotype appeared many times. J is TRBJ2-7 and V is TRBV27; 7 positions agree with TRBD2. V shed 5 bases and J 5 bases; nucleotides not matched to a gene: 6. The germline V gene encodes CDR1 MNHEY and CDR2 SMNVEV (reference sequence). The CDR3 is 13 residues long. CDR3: CASSTPGRDEQYF. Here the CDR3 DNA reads TGTGCCAGCAGTACTCCAGGGAGGGACGAGCAGTACTTC.

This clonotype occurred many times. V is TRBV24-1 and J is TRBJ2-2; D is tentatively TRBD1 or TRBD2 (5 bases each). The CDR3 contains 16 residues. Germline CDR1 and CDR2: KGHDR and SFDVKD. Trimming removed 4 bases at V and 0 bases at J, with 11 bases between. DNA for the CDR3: TGTGCCACCAGTGACTTGGGACCAACGAACACCGGGGAGCTGTTTTTT. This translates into CATSDLGPTNTGELFF.

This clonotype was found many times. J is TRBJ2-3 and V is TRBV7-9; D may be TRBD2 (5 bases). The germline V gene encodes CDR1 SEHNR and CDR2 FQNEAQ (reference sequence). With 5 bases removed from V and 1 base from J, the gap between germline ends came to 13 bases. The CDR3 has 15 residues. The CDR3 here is CASSPIGLGTDTQYF. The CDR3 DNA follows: TGTGCCAGCAGCCCTATAGGACTGGGCACAGATACGCAGTATTTT.

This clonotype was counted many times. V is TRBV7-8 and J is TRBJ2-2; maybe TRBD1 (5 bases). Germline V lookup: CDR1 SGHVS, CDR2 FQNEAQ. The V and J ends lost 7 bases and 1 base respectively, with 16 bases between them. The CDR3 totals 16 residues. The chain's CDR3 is CASTSPLQGNTGELFF. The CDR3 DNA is TGTGCCAGCACCTCGCCCCTGCAGGGGAACACCGGGGAGCTGTTTTTT.

The CDR3 DNA reads as TGCAGCGTAGGCTCTAGCGGAGTCTACAATGAGCAGTTCTTC. It codes for CSVGSSGVYNEQFF. V usage is TRBV29-1 and J usage is TRBJ2-1; TRBD2 aligns across 7 bases. This CDR3 is built from 14 residues. Germline loops: CDR1 SQVTM, CDR2 ANQGSEA. V dropped 6 bases and J dropped 3; count of bases not matched to a gene: 8.

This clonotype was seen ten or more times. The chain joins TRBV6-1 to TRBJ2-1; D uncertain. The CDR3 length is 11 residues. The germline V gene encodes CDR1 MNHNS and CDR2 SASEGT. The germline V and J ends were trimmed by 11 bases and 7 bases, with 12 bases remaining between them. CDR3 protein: CALRIGNEQFF. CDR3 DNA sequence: TGTGCCCTAAGGATTGGTAATGAGCAGTTCTTC.

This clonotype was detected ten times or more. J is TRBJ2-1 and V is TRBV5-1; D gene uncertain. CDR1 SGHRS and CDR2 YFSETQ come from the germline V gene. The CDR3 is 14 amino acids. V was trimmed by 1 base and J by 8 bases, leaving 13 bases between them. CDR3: CASSLNAATDEQFF. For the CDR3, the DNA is TGCGCCAGCAGCTTGAATGCGGCTACCGATGAGCAGTTCTTC.

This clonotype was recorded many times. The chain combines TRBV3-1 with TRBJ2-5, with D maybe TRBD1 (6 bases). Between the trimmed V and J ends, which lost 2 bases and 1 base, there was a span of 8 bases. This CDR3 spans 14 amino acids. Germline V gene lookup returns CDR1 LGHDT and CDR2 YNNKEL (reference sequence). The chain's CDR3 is CASSQQQGQETQYF. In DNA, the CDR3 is TGTGCCAGCAGCCAACAACAGGGCCAAGAGACCCAGTACTTC.

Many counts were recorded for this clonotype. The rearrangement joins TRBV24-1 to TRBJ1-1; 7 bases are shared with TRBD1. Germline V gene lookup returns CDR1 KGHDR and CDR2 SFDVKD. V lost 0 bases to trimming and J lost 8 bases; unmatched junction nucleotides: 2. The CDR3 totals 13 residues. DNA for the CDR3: TGTGCCACCAGTGATTTGCCGACAGGGGAAGCTTTCTTT. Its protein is CATSDLPTGEAFF.

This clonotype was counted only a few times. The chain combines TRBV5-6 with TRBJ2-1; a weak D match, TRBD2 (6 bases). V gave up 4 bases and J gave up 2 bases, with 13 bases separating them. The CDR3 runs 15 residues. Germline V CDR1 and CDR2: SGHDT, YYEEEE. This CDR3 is CASSVGGLPYNEQFF. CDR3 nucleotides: TGTGCCAGCAGCGTCGGGGGACTCCCCTACAATGAGCAGTTCTTC.

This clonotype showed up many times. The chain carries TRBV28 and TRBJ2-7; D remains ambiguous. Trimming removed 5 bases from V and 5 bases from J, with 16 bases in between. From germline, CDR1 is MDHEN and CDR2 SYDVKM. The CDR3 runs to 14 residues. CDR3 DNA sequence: TGTGCCAGCAGTCCGATGGAACCGATCGACGAGCAGTACTTC. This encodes CASSPMEPIDEQYF. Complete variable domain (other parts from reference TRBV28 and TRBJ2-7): DVKVTQSSRYLVKRTGEKVFLECVQDMDHENMFWYRQDPGLGLRLIYFSYDVKMKEKGDIPEGYSVSREKKERFSLILESASTNQTSMYLCASSPMEPIDEQYFGPGTRLTVT.

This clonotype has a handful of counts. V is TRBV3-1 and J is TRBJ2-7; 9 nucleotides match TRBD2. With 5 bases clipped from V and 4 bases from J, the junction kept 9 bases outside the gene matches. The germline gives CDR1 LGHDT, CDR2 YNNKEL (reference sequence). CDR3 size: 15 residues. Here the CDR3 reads CASSSHGGRAYEQYF. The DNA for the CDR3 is TGTGCCAGCAGCTCCCATGGCGGGAGGGCGTACGAGCAGTACTTC.

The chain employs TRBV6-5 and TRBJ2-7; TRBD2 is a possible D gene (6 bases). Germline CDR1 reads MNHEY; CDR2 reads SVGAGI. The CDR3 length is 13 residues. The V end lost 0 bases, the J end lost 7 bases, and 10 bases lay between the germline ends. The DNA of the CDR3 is TGTGCCAGCAGTTACTCGGAGGGGTGGGAGCAGTACTTC. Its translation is CASSYSEGWEQYF.

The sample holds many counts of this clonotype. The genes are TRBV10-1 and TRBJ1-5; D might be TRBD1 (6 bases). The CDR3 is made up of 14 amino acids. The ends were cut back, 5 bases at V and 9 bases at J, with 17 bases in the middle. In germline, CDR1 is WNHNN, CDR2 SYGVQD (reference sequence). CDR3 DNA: TGCGCCAGCAGTACAGGGAGCTTGTCGGTGCCCCAGCATTTT. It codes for CASSTGSLSVPQHF.

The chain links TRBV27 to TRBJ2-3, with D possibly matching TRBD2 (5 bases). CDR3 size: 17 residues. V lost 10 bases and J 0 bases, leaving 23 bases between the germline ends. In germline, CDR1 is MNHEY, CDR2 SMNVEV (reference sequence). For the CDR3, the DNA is TGTGCCAACCAACGGGCCCCAAGCGGCACTAGCACAGATACGCAGTATTTT. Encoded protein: CANQRAPSGTSTDTQYF.